The 20 T cell receptor beta chains reported below all come from one sample, sequenced in a study of identifying expanded T cells in peripheral blood. The table came from immunoSEQ multiplex PCR; TCRdb's copy has only in-frame clones and leaves some out. The table includes some 65,000 clones, over 75% detected once. Sequenced input: blood. The receptor set was obtained from a person between 18 and 75 years old in good health.

This chain links TRBV4-1 with TRBJ2-3; 9 positions match TRBD2. The V gene's germline CDR1 is MGHRA and CDR2 YSYEKL. J was trimmed by 3 bases and V by 4 bases; bases with no gene match: 5. The CDR3 loop spans 15 amino acids. In DNA, the CDR3 is TGCGCCAGCAGCCTAGGACTAGCGAGGACAGATACGCAGTATTTT. Translating it yields CASSLGLARTDTQYF.

The chain employs TRBV28 and TRBJ1-1; TRBD1 aligns across 8 bases. In germline, CDR1 is MDHEN, CDR2 SYDVKM. J was trimmed by 0 bases and V by 8 bases; bases with no gene match: 5. There are 14 residues in the CDR3. The CDR3 spells CASGQGPMNTEAFF. The DNA of the CDR3 is TGTGCCAGCGGACAGGGACCCATGAACACTGAAGCTTTCTTT.

V and J are TRBV5-1 and TRBJ1-2; 9 bases map to TRBD1. CDR1 SGHRS and CDR2 YFSETQ come from the germline V gene. CDR3 size: 14 residues. Unmatched junction bases numbered 9, after V lost 5 bases and J lost 7 bases. Written as DNA, the CDR3 is TGCGCCAGCAGAATTACAGGGGGCGTGAGTGGCTACACCTTC. Residues: CASRITGGVSGYTF. The complete variable domain, with remaining parts taken from reference TRBV5-1 and TRBJ1-2, reads KAGVTQTPRYLIKTRGQQVTLSCSPISGHRSVSWYQQTPGQGLQFLFEYFSETQRNKGNFPGRFSGRQFSNSRSEMNVSTLELGDSALYLCASRITGGVSGYTFGSGTRLTVV.

This chain links TRBV7-2 with TRBJ1-1, with D possibly TRBD1 on 6 matching bases. The CDR3 runs 16 residues. Per germline, CDR1 SGHTA and CDR2 FQGNSA. The germline V and J ends were trimmed by 5 bases and 1 base, with 17 bases remaining between them. The CDR3 nucleotides are TGTGCCAGCAGCCCCAACTCCGGGACACCGAACACTGAAGCTTTCTTT. Its protein is CASSPNSGTPNTEAFF.

The rearrangement links TRBV5-4 to TRBJ2-1; TRBD2 matches 13 bases. The ends lost 4 bases at V and 3 bases at J; junction bases unmatched: 4. Germline V gene sequence: CDR1 SGHNT, CDR2 YYREEE (reference sequence). The CDR3 totals 16 residues. CDR3 protein: CASSPGTSGDYNEQFF. The CDR3 DNA is TGTGCCAGCAGCCCGGGGACTAGCGGGGACTACAATGAGCAGTTCTTC.

This chain joins TRBV6-5 and TRBJ2-1; TRBD1 is a possible D gene (6 bases). Looked up from germline, CDR1 is MNHEY and CDR2 is SVGAGI. The length of the CDR3 is 12 residues. V lost 7 bases and J lost 9, with 13 bases in between. Written as DNA, the CDR3 is TGTGCCAGCAACCTTCAGGGGTTTGAGCAGTTCTTC. Its protein is CASNLQGFEQFF.

The V call is TRBV18, the J call TRBJ2-4; D perhaps matches TRBD1 (6 bases). From germline, CDR1 is KGHSH and CDR2 LQKENI. The CDR3 sequence is 17 residues long. V was trimmed by 6 bases and J by 0 bases, leaving 18 bases between them. The CDR3 DNA is TGTGCCAGCTCTCCGGGACAAAACCTTCTAGCCAAAAACATTCAGTACTTC. This codes for CASSPGQNLLAKNIQYF.

The rearrangement joins TRBV6-1 to TRBJ1-1, with D possibly being TRBD1 (5 bases). CDR3 length: 14 amino acids. The germline CDR1 and CDR2 sequences are MNHNS and SASEGT. V lost 3 bases to trimming and J lost 6 bases, with 14 bases between them. Written as DNA, the CDR3 is TGTGCCAGCAGTGATCGAGGGGCCCAGTCTGAAGCTTTCTTT. It translates to CASSDRGAQSEAFF.

The chain links TRBV9 to TRBJ2-1; 8 nucleotides line up with TRBD2. This CDR3 contains 15 residues. Per the germline V gene, CDR1 is SGDLS and CDR2 is YYNGEE. V lost 0 bases to trimming and J lost 7 bases; unmatched junction nucleotides: 6. The CDR3 DNA reads as TGTGCCAGCAGCGTAGGGTTCAGCGGGAGTAATGAGCAGTTCTTC. Its protein product is CASSVGFSGSNEQFF.

The chain couples TRBV2 to TRBJ1-5; TRBD1 is a possible D gene (5 bases). CDR1 is SNHLY and CDR2 is FYNNEI in the germline V gene. The CDR3 is 15 residues long. V lost 7 bases, J lost 5 bases, and 18 bases lay in between. The CDR3 nucleotides are TGTGCCAGCATGCAGATGGCAGGGTTTTATCAGCCCCAGCATTTT. This translates into CASMQMAGFYQPQHF.

The chain combines TRBV7-9 with TRBJ2-5; D gene uncertain. CDR1 SEHNR and CDR2 FQNEAQ come from the germline V gene (reference sequence). The CDR3 covers 13 residues. Trimming took off 4 bases at V and 5 bases at J, with 11 bases between the two ends. The CDR3 DNA reads TGTGCCAGCAGCTCCTCAGGTCAGGAGACCCAGTACTTC. The encoded protein is CASSSSGQETQYF. Filled out from reference TRBV7-9 and TRBJ2-5, the complete variable domain reads DTGVSQNPRHKITKRGQNVTFRCDPISEHNRLYWYRQTLGQGPEFLTYFQNEAQLEKSRLLSDRFSAERPKGSFSTLEIQRTEQGDSAMYLCASSSSGQETQYFGPGTRLLVL.

The chain joins TRBV6-1 to TRBJ2-3; the match to TRBD2 covers 11 bases. The CDR3 has 18 residues. Trimming cost V 0 bases and J 8 bases; bases outside gene matches: 13. Germline V gene sequence: CDR1 MNHNS, CDR2 SASEGT. CDR3 nucleotide sequence: TGTGCCAGCAGTGAAGCAGGGACTAGCGGCCCTAAGCATGGTACGCAGTATTTT. It specifies CASSEAGTSGPKHGTQYF.

This chain joins TRBV4-3 and TRBJ1-4; 9 bases are a match to TRBD1. V shed 0 bases and J 12 bases; nucleotides not matched to a gene: 11. The germline V gene encodes CDR1 LGHNA and CDR2 YSLEER. This CDR3 has 16 residues. CDR3 DNA: TGCGCCAGCAGCCAAGATTCCGGGACAGGGTTTATGGAACTGTTTTTT. This gives the protein CASSQDSGTGFMELFF.

The CDR3 nucleotides read TGTGCCAGTATCCCTAGAGGGGGCTTAAATCAGCCCCAGCATTTT. Protein product: CASIPRGGLNQPQHF. This sequence joins TRBV19 and TRBJ1-5; 7 bases are a match to TRBD1. After removal of 7 bases from V and 4 bases from J, the junction contained 10 bases not matched to a gene. Germline V gene lookup returns CDR1 LNHDA and CDR2 SQIVND (reference sequence). CDR3 length: 15 amino acids.

This chain links TRBV7-2 with TRBJ2-2; D call uncertain. Trimming cost V 5 bases and J 0 bases, with 7 bases left between them. The CDR3 contains 14 residues. Germline V gene lookup returns CDR1 SGHTA and CDR2 FQGNSA. CDR3 sequence reads: CASSEGSNTGELFF. DNA of the CDR3: TGTGCCAGCAGCGAAGGATCGAACACCGGGGAGCTGTTTTTT.

The rearrangement links TRBV9 to TRBJ2-7; 13 bases map to TRBD2. Unmatched junction bases numbered 3, after V lost 0 bases and J lost 0 bases. The CDR3 has 17 amino acids. From germline, CDR1 is SGDLS and CDR2 YYNGEE. The CDR3 sequence is CASSVGLAGGSSYEQYF. The DNA for the CDR3 is TGTGCCAGCAGCGTAGGACTAGCGGGGGGATCCTCCTACGAGCAGTACTTC.

The chain links TRBV7-9 to TRBJ1-2; TRBD1 matches at 8 bases. The ends lost 3 bases at V and 6 bases at J; junction bases unmatched: 21. This CDR3 spans 19 amino acids. Germline CDR1 reads SEHNR; CDR2 reads FQNEAQ (reference sequence). The CDR3 DNA sequence: TGTGCCAGCAGCTTTACCCCATTGTCTCCCAGGGGGCTGTTGGATGGCTACACCTTC. This encodes CASSFTPLSPRGLLDGYTF.

CDR3 bases: TGTGCCAGCAGTTTAAATCGCATCCCGGGGGCCAACGTCCTGACTTTC. It yields the protein CASSLNRIPGANVLTF. The chain links TRBV27 to TRBJ2-6; D not resolved. V was pared by 2 bases and J by 4 bases, with 12 bases between. CDR3 length: 16 residues. Germline V gene lookup returns CDR1 MNHEY and CDR2 SMNVEV (reference sequence). The full variable domain, in which reference TRBV27 and TRBJ2-6 provide the parts outside the CDR3, is EAQVTQNPRYLITVTGKKLTVTCSQNMNHEYMSWYRQDPGLGLRQIYYSMNVEVTDKGDVPEGYKVSRKEKRNFPLILESPSPNQTSLYFCASSLNRIPGANVLTFGAGSRLTVL.

This clone was seen ten or more times. V gene TRBV5-1 combines with J gene TRBJ1-1, with D uncertain. Germline-derived CDR1 and CDR2 are SGHRS and YFSETQ. This CDR3 spans 15 amino acids. Trimming shortened V by 4 bases and J by 0 bases, and 13 bases separated the two germline ends. The CDR3 sequence: CASSALGGMNTEAFF. The CDR3 region has the DNA TGCGCCAGCAGCGCCCTGGGAGGAATGAACACTGAAGCTTTCTTT.

The gene calls are TRBV4-2 and TRBJ2-1; D possibly corresponds to TRBD2 (7 bases). The CDR3 runs to 17 residues. V lost 0 bases, J lost 2 bases, and 14 bases lay in between. Germline lookup yields CDR1 LGHNA and CDR2 YNFKEQ. CDR3 loop: CASSQDWGGPPYNEQFF. The CDR3 nucleotides are TGTGCCAGCAGCCAAGATTGGGGGGGCCCCCCCTACAATGAGCAGTTCTTC.